Each of the 25 T cell receptor beta chains below was sequenced from the same sample in a study of OX40 agonist ivuxolimab in advanced cancers. The data were produced by immunoSEQ multiplex PCR, yet TCRdb's version contains in-frame clones alone and is incomplete. The data show tens of thousands of clones, approximately 85% seen once. Here the sequenced sample was CD4+ or CD8+ T cells sorted from blood, taken in a trial of the OX40 agonist ivuxolimab. The receptors originated from an adult with an advanced solid tumor such as melanoma, head and neck, liver or kidney cancer.

This clone was counted a single time. A much larger clonotype is one base distant, so this may be a read error. Different DNA sequences within this sample yield the same CDR3. The CDR3 spells CASSFSGGARNTIYF. In DNA form, the CDR3 reads TGTGCCAGCAGCTTTTCAGGGGGGGCTAGAAACACCATATATTTT. This chain connects TRBV7-9 to TRBJ1-3; 7 bases map to TRBD1. The CDR3 extends over 15 amino acids. J was trimmed by 5 bases and V by 3 bases; bases with no gene match: 7. Germline V gene sequence: CDR1 SEHNR, CDR2 FQNEAQ (reference sequence).

V gene TRBV27 combines with J gene TRBJ2-3; no clear D. The CDR3 runs 13 residues. With 6 bases removed from V and 0 bases from J, the gap between germline ends came to 7 bases. Germline loops: CDR1 MNHEY, CDR2 SMNVEV (reference sequence). DNA of the CDR3: TGTGCCAGCAGGGCAGGAAGCACAGATACGCAGTATTTT. This sequence encodes CASRAGSTDTQYF.

J is TRBJ1-2 and V is TRBV5-1; D may be TRBD1 (6 bases). V shed 4 bases and J shed 1 base, with 11 bases lying between them. CDR1 SGHRS and CDR2 YFSETQ come from the germline V gene. This CDR3 has 14 amino acids. This CDR3 is CASSEGHLNYGYTF. As DNA, the CDR3 is TGCGCCAGCAGCGAGGGACATCTTAACTATGGCTACACCTTC.

This sequence joins TRBV27 and TRBJ2-3; no clear D. V was pared by 8 bases and J by 0 bases, with 3 bases between. The CDR3 length is 11 residues. CDR1 and CDR2 (germline): MNHEY, SMNVEV (reference sequence). As DNA, the CDR3 is TGTGCCAGCGGTAGCACAGATACGCAGTATTTT. It translates to CASGSTDTQYF.

This clone was detected only once. The rearrangement joins TRBV4-2 to TRBJ2-3; 7 nucleotides line up with TRBD2. The J segment lost 5 bases and the V segment lost 5 bases, leaving 13 bases of the junction unmatched. Germline V gene lookup returns CDR1 LGHNA and CDR2 YNFKEQ. The CDR3 contains 16 residues. CDR3 in DNA: TGTGCCAGCAGCACGACAGCGGGGTTATATGGAGATACGCAGTATTTT. It is translated as CASSTTAGLYGDTQYF.

The genes are TRBV4-3 and TRBJ1-2; D not resolved. The CDR3 is 15 amino acids. Germline V gene sequence: CDR1 LGHNA, CDR2 YSLEER. Trimming took off 0 bases at V and 4 bases at J, with 12 bases between the two ends. The CDR3 loop is CASSQEEGSIYGYTF. CDR3 sequence (DNA): TGCGCCAGCAGCCAAGAGGAGGGCAGCATCTATGGCTACACCTTC.

V and J are TRBV27 and TRBJ2-3; no definite D call. The CDR3 has 16 residues. Trimming pared 5 bases from V and 0 bases from J, leaving 15 bases between. In germline, CDR1 is MNHEY, CDR2 SMNVEV (reference sequence). CDR3 sequence: CASSDSIASSTDTQYF. The CDR3 nucleotides read TGTGCCAGCAGTGATAGCATAGCCTCTAGCACAGATACGCAGTATTTT.

The chain links TRBV4-3 to TRBJ2-2; 11 nucleotides align to TRBD2. Germline-derived CDR1 and CDR2 are LGHNA and YSLEER. The CDR3 loop spans 16 amino acids. V trimming: 7 bases; J trimming: 3 bases; junction bases outside the gene matches: 7. CDR3 bases: TGCGCCAGCACCCCCGAACTAGCGGGGGACACCGGGGAGCTGTTTTTT. Its protein is CASTPELAGDTGELFF.

The CDR3 coding sequence is TGTGCCAGCAGCTTGGCCCCTCTTAATTCACCCCTCCACTTT. This gives the protein CASSLAPLNSPLHF. The chain is built from TRBV7-9 and TRBJ1-6, with unresolved D. The CDR3 is 14 residues long. The germline V gene encodes CDR1 SEHNR and CDR2 FQNEAQ (reference sequence). V lost 3 bases and J 6 bases, leaving 9 bases between the germline ends.

The V and J genes are TRBV5-1 and TRBJ1-1; TRBD1 aligns across 9 bases. With 6 bases clipped from V and 4 bases from J, the junction kept 7 bases outside the gene matches. The CDR3 covers 14 residues. Germline CDR1 and CDR2: SGHRS and YFSETQ. The CDR3 nucleotides read TGCGCCAGCAAAAGCGGGACAGGGAGCACTGAAGCTTTCTTT. Its translation is CASKSGTGSTEAFF.

This clone was picked up a small number of times. The rearrangement joins TRBV27 to TRBJ2-1, with 8 bases lining up with TRBD2. Germline lookup yields CDR1 MNHEY and CDR2 SMNVEV (reference sequence). The V and J ends lost 10 bases and 0 bases, in that order; junction bases with no gene match: 8. CDR3 length: 15 residues. The CDR3 protein is CATSPGGSSYNEQFF. The CDR3 DNA follows: TGTGCCACCTCTCCGGGGGGGAGCTCCTACAATGAGCAGTTCTTC.

The chain has TRBV7-9 and TRBJ1-3, with no clear D. This CDR3 has 16 amino acids. The V gene's germline CDR1 is SEHNR and CDR2 FQNEAQ (reference sequence). Trimming removed 1 base at V and 0 bases at J, with 10 bases between. Here the CDR3 reads CASSLGFRSSGNTIYF. The CDR3 DNA reads as TGTGCCAGCAGCTTAGGTTTTCGGAGCTCTGGAAACACCATATATTTT.

This chain joins TRBV5-6 and TRBJ1-2; weak D call: TRBD1 (6 bases). CDR1 and CDR2 (germline): SGHDT, YYEEEE. V was clipped by 4 bases and J by 14 bases, with 21 bases between them. The CDR3 contains 13 residues. In DNA form, the CDR3 reads TGTGCCAGCAGCAAATATACAGGGCCCCCGGGGACCTTC. Translated, it gives CASSKYTGPPGTF.

There are a few counts of this clone. The chain links TRBV14 to TRBJ2-7, with D perhaps TRBD1 (5 bases). This CDR3 contains 13 residues. Germline V lookup: CDR1 SGHDN, CDR2 FVKESK. V lost 5 bases and J 5 bases, leaving 13 bases between the germline ends. The CDR3 region is CASSSWGPNEQYF. DNA for the CDR3: TGTGCCAGCAGCTCCTGGGGCCCCAACGAGCAGTACTTC.

The gene calls are TRBV9 and TRBJ1-1; D may be TRBD1 (5 bases). CDR1 SGDLS and CDR2 YYNGEE come from the germline V gene. Trimming removed 0 bases at V and 1 base at J, with 7 bases between. There are 14 residues in the CDR3. The DNA for the CDR3 is TGTGCCAGCAGCGTAGGAGGACAGAACACTGAAGCTTTCTTT. Residues: CASSVGGQNTEAFF. The variable domain in full, with the rest retrieved from reference TRBV9 and TRBJ1-1, is DSGVTQTPKHLITATGQRVTLRCSPRSGDLSVYWYQQSLDQGLQFLIQYYNGEERAKGNILERFSAQQFPDLHSELNLSSLELGDSALYFCASSVGGQNTEAFFGQGTRLTVV.

The rearrangement joins TRBV7-9 to TRBJ2-5; TRBD2 agrees at 9 bases. V shed 5 bases and J 7 bases; nucleotides not matched to a gene: 14. Germline-derived CDR1 and CDR2 are SEHNR and FQNEAQ (reference sequence). The CDR3 is made up of 16 amino acids. DNA for the CDR3: TGTGCCAGCAGCCCACCCCGCGGGGGGGGCGGTGGGACCCAGTACTTC. It is translated as CASSPPRGGGGGTQYF.

The chain combines TRBV4-2 with TRBJ1-1; 7 nucleotides align to TRBD1. CDR3 length: 15 amino acids. With V trimmed by 1 base and J by 1 base, 3 bases remained unmatched. Germline CDR1 and CDR2: LGHNA and YNFKEQ. The CDR3 reads CASSQAQGENTEAFF. The CDR3 region has the DNA TGTGCCAGCAGCCAAGCCCAGGGGGAGAACACTGAAGCTTTCTTT.

Of note for this clone: Compared with germline, one end of the junction differs, possibly owing to a read error. The chain links TRBV7-9 to TRBJ1-4; 7 nucleotides agree with TRBD1. Germline V gene data show CDR1 as SEHNR and CDR2 as FQNEAQ (reference sequence). There are 16 residues in the CDR3. The CDR3 protein is CASSSKNEGAKEKLFF. The CDR3 nucleotides read TGTGCCAGCAGCTCGAAAAATGAGGGGGCTAAGGAAAAACTGTTTTTT.

By share, this clone counts as medium-sized. This chain connects TRBV4-1 to TRBJ1-1; D is undetermined. CDR3 length: 13 amino acids. Trimming removed 1 base from V and 1 base from J, with 4 bases in between. Germline V gives CDR1 MGHRA, CDR2 YSYEKL. Here the CDR3 DNA reads TGCGCCAGCAGCCAAGGGTCGAACACTGAAGCTTTCTTT. As protein: CASSQGSNTEAFF.

This chain uses TRBV28 with TRBJ2-6; no clear D. V lost 4 bases, J lost 5 bases, and 21 bases lay in between. Per germline, CDR1 MDHEN and CDR2 SYDVKM. The CDR3 length is 18 residues. The DNA for the CDR3 is TGTGCCAGCAGTTGTGATAGTCTGACACAAAGTCGGGCCAACGTCCTGACTTTC. Its translation: CASSCDSLTQSRANVLTF.

V is TRBV7-9 and J is TRBJ1-1; the D gene is possibly TRBD1 (6 bases). There are 14 residues in the CDR3. Germline V CDR1 and CDR2: SEHNR, FQNEAQ (reference sequence). The V and J ends lost 5 bases and 6 bases respectively, with 16 bases between them. CDR3 sequence reads: CASSPDTGFAEAFF. DNA for the CDR3: TGTGCCAGCAGCCCAGATACAGGGTTCGCTGAAGCTTTCTTT.

This sequence joins TRBV28 and TRBJ2-3; D possibly corresponds to TRBD1 (5 bases). The V and J ends lost 8 bases and 0 bases respectively, with 12 bases between them. Germline-derived CDR1 and CDR2 are MDHEN and SYDVKM. CDR3 length: 14 residues. The CDR3 DNA follows: TGTGCCAGCCTCATGACAGCTAGCACAGATACGCAGTATTTT. Translated: CASLMTASTDTQYF.

In its sample, this clone was seen once. V and J are TRBV27 and TRBJ2-7; D might be TRBD1 or TRBD2, each matching 5 bases. The CDR3 is made up of 13 amino acids. Looked up from germline, CDR1 is MNHEY and CDR2 is SMNVEV (reference sequence). Trimming stripped 7 bases from V and 0 bases from J, with 10 bases between. CDR3 sequence: CASMGRVSYEQYF. CDR3 in DNA: TGTGCCAGCATGGGACGGGTCTCCTACGAGCAGTACTTC.

The V call is TRBV7-9, the J call TRBJ1-1, with D possibly being TRBD1 (5 bases). The CDR3 contains 13 residues. The V and J ends lost 6 bases and 1 base respectively, with 9 bases between them. Per the germline V gene, CDR1 is SEHNR and CDR2 is FQNEAQ (reference sequence). In DNA form, the CDR3 reads TGTGCCAGCAGGGGGCTCGGGAACACTGAAGCTTTCTTT. This sequence encodes CASRGLGNTEAFF.

V is TRBV6-1 and J is TRBJ1-1, with D unclear. V was pared by 5 bases and J by 1 base, with 8 bases between. The CDR3 is 13 amino acids. The germline CDR1 and CDR2 sequences are MNHNS and SASEGT. As DNA, the CDR3 is TGTGCCAGCAGTTATGTTTCGAACACTGAAGCTTTCTTT. Translation: CASSYVSNTEAFF.